This entry is about one T cell receptor beta chain. What antigen it recognizes has not been identified. No much larger clonotype is one base removed from it; base qualities were not supplied. This specimen comes from a study of T-cell memory formation after mild COVID-19 (dated by TCRdb to the early 2020s). About the investigation overall: Most TCR sequence clusters were specific to one of the two donors. The cohort was made up of two young adult volunteers, one female and one male, who were previously healthy. Longitudinal TCRalpha and TCRbeta repertoire sequencing tracked T-cell clones expanding and contracting after mild COVID-19 in a couple of donors.

The investigation overall reported the following: The study included only a couple of mild cases, and larger cohorts that include severe cases with pre-infection samples were judged to be necessary. Clones that contracted from day 15 to 85 showed balanced CD4/CD8 phenotypes, whereas a second wave of clones that expanded from day 15 to 37 leaned towards CD4+. Contracting CD4+ clones appeared mostly in the CM and EM memory subsets, whereas CD8+ clones were enriched in EMRA. Whether the second-wave clones peaking on day 37 were SARS-CoV-2 specific was not confirmed. The detection of some responding clones in pre-infection memory suggests that pre-existing cross-reactive memory T cells joined the SARS-CoV-2 response.

The CDR3 runs 12 residues from the cysteine to the phenylalanine. Only the CDR3 part of the read is kept: 36 bases, read in frame from the first base. CDR1 is given as KGHDR and CDR2 as SFDVKD, both from the germline V gene. At the junction V is shortened by 4 bases and J by 2 bases, with 4 bases in between. PBMCs were isolated by Ficoll-Paque density gradient centrifugation. Sequencing took place on an Illumina NovaSeq 6000. TCRalpha and TCRbeta cDNA libraries were constructed by 5'RACE with constant-segment primers, with sample barcodes and unique molecular identifiers being introduced. Trizol reagent was used to extract RNA from every sample. Amplification of the libraries took two PCR steps, and the second step added a second sample barcode plus Illumina TruSeq adapters. Libraries were sequenced on an Illumina NovaSeq with 2 x 150 bp paired-end reads. Under the source paper's analysis protocol: Demultiplexing of reads and collapsing into UMI-guided consensus sequences were performed with migec v1.2.7. Using mixcr v2.1.11, UMI consensuses were aligned to TRA and TRB V and J templates and then assembled into clonotypes. Clonotypes were classified as expanded or contracted when called significant by both edgeR and NoisET, with noise models trained on biological replicates. For edgeR calls, the cutoffs were a false discovery rate-adjusted p below 0.01 and a log2 fold-change threshold of 1. As an exploratory analysis of dynamics, max-normalized trajectories of the 1000 most abundant clonotypes were examined with PCA combined with hierarchical clustering. Separately sequenced CD4+ and CD8+ repertoires were used to assign a CD4 or CD8 phenotype to each responding clone. TCRdb reworked the public reads: Q25 trimming with fastp, MiXCR clone assembly, productive beta chains retained. Identical CDR3 protein sequences are pooled into one entry, listed with their most common genes and DNA. TCRdb assigned the V and J calls; the authors' analysis was not used. In this sample the table shows fewer than 300,000 distinct CDR3 sequences, roughly a sixth of which occur a single time. The ten largest clones take up 20% to 25% of the sample.

The clonotype was recovered from a man aged 18 to 30 who had mild COVID-19 (a few samples of this study predate the infection). The sample titles of this study are shuffled in the database, so cell type and time point are left out; the donor was told from shared clones. This chain is built from TRBV24-1 and TRBJ1-2; the D gene cannot be named for sure. Sequencing input: PBMCs or a T cell subset sorted from them (not recorded which). For the CDR3, the sequence is CATSDRNYGYTF. The sequenced DNA: TGTGCCACCAGTGACCGGAACTATGGCTACACCTTC.